Listed below are T cell receptor beta chains from one sample, sequenced in a study of blood T cell repertoires in COVID-19. Method: immunoSEQ multiplex PCR; TCRdb's copy keeps in-frame clones and lacks some. There are around 140,000 clones in the sample; around 88% occur only once, and 1.5% to 1.7% lies in the top ten. The source material was peripheral blood. Receptors were obtained from a woman aged 55 to 70 with acute or convalescent COVID-19. The CDR3 runs from the conserved cysteine through the conserved F or W. Each record gives: V gene, CDR3 length, CDR3 protein.

>TRBV18|16
CASSPPPGSSNQPQHF
>TRBV5-4|17
CASSLGGGYGGRYIQYF
>TRBV27|13
CASSLYSDQPQHF
>TRBV7-2|13
CASTTGVPRGQYF
>TRBV19|15
CASSIRGLMNTEAFF
>TRBV10-3|15
CAIRGDRASYNEQFF
>TRBV29-1|14
CSVDWDSSTDTQYF
>TRBV5-6|17
CASRTGNWRSYNSPLHF
>TRBV29-1|14
CSGSVTGGAYEQYF
>TRBV29-1|13
CSVEINRSYEQYF
>TRBV3-1/TRBV3-2|17
CASSQGLRTATNEKLFF
>TRBV15|14
CATGAGGPPYEQYF
>TRBV19|15
CASSIGQAPSYEQYF
>TRBV7-9|13
CASSLIVNTEAFF
>TRBV7-2|17
CASSLAPPGLGNEKLFF
>TRBV19|15
CASSPTTGTGVGLFF
>TRBV24-1|17
CATSDSGTGGPSYGYTF
>TRBV19|16
CASSTRDRGGTGELFF
>TRBV4-1|14
CASSLGLRNTEAFF
>TRBV5-1|15
CASSLESGNNSPLHF
>TRBV7-6|16
CASSLFGSANTGELFF
>TRBV7-3|16
CASSLRLAGASGELFF